The T cell receptor beta chain under discussion was sequenced for a study of CD8 T cells in ankylosing spondylitis (dated by TCRdb to between 2016 and 2019). About the investigation overall: T cell receptor beta repertoires were profiled in healthy donors and ankylosing spondylitis patients so that disease-linked TCR variants could be found. In total, the full study cohort was made up of about 110 healthy donors and 25 to 30 ankylosing spondylitis patients. Peripheral blood was sampled, and synovial fluid was additionally collected from ankylosing spondylitis patients. The full study reports these points: Some motif variants were previously reported in synovial fluid and blood of reactive arthritis patients, suggesting common disease-initiation mechanisms. The disease-linked clones were reported as significantly enriched in matched synovial fluid samples from ankylosing spondylitis patients. Blood from ankylosing spondylitis patients appeared to be characterized by a TCR beta motif made up of seven or eight highly homologous amino acid variants. The disease-linked clones showed a CD8+ phenotype and occurred at relatively low frequencies in peripheral blood.

Concerning this clonotype: Its antigen is not yet known. Per-base quality was not reported, and no clone a single base away is much larger than it.

Synovial fluid samples were paired with blood samples taken from the same ankylosing spondylitis patients. There are 14 amino acids in the CDR3, from cysteine to phenylalanine inclusive. The sequence is cut down to CDR3 DNA, 42 bases in frame from base 1. The germline V gene yields MGHRA for CDR1 and YSYEKL for CDR2. V lost 3 bases and J lost 2 bases; the stretch between them is 9 bases long. TCRdb shows the sequencer as Illumina HiSeq 2500. Quantitative 5'-RACE with molecular barcodes was the method used to prepare the TCR beta libraries. The authors' analysis ran thus. To identify disease-linked TCR variants, a new computational method was used, one built on a probabilistic model of VDJ rearrangement. TCRdb reran the public reads through fastp at Q25 and MiXCR, keeping productive beta chains. Entries that share a CDR3 protein sequence are merged under the most common genes and DNA. TCRdb, not the authors, supplied the V and J calls. The sample records roughly 100,000 distinct CDR3 sequences, approximately 25% of which are singletons. The ten largest account for 9% to 15% of the sample.

The chain is assembled from TRBV4-1 and TRBJ2-3; a confident D gene designation cannot be given. The sequenced sample consisted of synovial fluid, either unsorted or a sorted T cell fraction (not recorded which). The clonotype originates from a male donor with ankylosing spondylitis. The base sequence is TGCGCCAGCAGCCAGGCACGTTCCACAGATACGCAGTATTTT. This translates into CASSQARSTDTQYF.